This is a list of T cell receptor beta chains from one sample in a study of OX40 agonist ivuxolimab in advanced cancers. Profiled with immunoSEQ multiplex PCR; TCRdb holds only in-frame clones, not every one. The sample lists about 16,000 clones; about 86% were seen once. Sample: CD4+ or CD8+ T cells sorted from blood, taken in a trial of the OX40 agonist ivuxolimab. All receptors derive from an adult with an advanced solid tumor such as melanoma, head and neck, liver or kidney cancer. Each CDR3 is given with its conserved first and last residue. D genes are given only for firm matches. Some rows mark clone size as missing; the rest say once, few, many or name a class of expanded clone.

TRBJ1-5	-	-	TRBV6-1	TGTGCCAGCAGTGAGGCACCTTATAGCAATCAGCCCCAGCATTTT	CASSEAPYSNQPQHF
TRBJ2-3	TRBD2	once	TRBV7-2	TGTGCCAGCAGCCGAGCGGGGGGCACAGATACGCAGTATTTT	CASSRAGGTDTQYF
TRBJ2-3	-	-	TRBV29-1	TGCAGCGCCCCCCTAGCTGGAGTTATAGATACGCAGTATTTT	CSAPLAGVIDTQYF
TRBJ2-7	-	-	TRBV9	TGTGCCAGCAGCGTAGGTGGCACACACTACGAGCAGTACTTC	CASSVGGTHYEQYF
TRBJ2-7	TRBD2	-	TRBV29-1	TGCAGCGTTAGGCTAGCGGGGCGAACCTACGAGCAGTACTTC	CSVRLAGRTYEQYF
TRBJ2-2	-	once	TRBV7-2	TGTGCCAGCAGCTTTGCCCGAGGGACCGGGGAGCTGTTTTTT	CASSFARGTGELFF
TRBJ1-2	-	-	TRBV10-3	TGTGCCATCAGCCCGGCCCTCCAGGGGCCACGGGGCTACACCTTC	CAISPALQGPRGYTF
TRBJ2-4	TRBD1	once	TRBV7-9	TGTGCCAGCAGTCCGACAGGGTTTGAAAACATTCAGTACTTC	CASSPTGFENIQYF
TRBJ2-7	TRBD1	-	TRBV6-1	TGTGCCAGCAGTGAAAACGACAGGGGCTACGAGCAGTACTTC	CASSENDRGYEQYF
TRBJ1-2	TRBD1	once	TRBV5-6	TGTGCCAGCAGCTTGTTCTCAGGGGGCGACTATGGCTACACCTTC	CASSLFSGGDYGYTF